The source of this T cell receptor beta chain is a study of shared clonotypes between healthy human individuals. Sequencing used immunoSEQ multiplex PCR; TCRdb keeps in-frame clones, though not all of them. The repertoire holds about 1.1 million clones, approximately 80% seen once, with 0.7% to 0.95% in the top ten. Germline loops: CDR1 SGHAT, CDR2 FQNNGV. The V end was cut by 1 base, the J end by 2 bases, with 13 bases between. The CDR3 length is 16 residues. This TCR derives from a man younger than 30 in good health. Some clones in this sample may be carry-over from other donors' samples. Sequenced material: memory CD4+ T cells from PBMCs. As to subset: CD45RA-negative fraction. V gene TRBV11-2 combines with J gene TRBJ2-3; D is uncertain. CDR3 in amino acids: CASSLGTARPTDTQYF. For the CDR3, the DNA is TGTGCCAGCAGCTTAGGTACCGCACGGCCCACAGATACGCAGTATTTT.